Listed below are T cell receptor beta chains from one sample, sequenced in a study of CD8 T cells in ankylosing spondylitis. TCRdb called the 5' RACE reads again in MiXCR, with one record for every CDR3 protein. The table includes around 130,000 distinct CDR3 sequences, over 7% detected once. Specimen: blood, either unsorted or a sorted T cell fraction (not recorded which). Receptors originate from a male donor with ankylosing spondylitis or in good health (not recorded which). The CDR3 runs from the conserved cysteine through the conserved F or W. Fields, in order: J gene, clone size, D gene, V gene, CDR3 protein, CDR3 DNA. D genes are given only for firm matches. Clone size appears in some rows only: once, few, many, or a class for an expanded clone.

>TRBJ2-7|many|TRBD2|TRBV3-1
CASSTRTSGSNEQYF
TGTGCCAGCAGCACCCGGACTAGCGGGAGCAACGAGCAGTACTTC
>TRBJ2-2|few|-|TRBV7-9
CASSAPVVTGELFF
TGTGCCAGCAGCGCCCCAGTTGTGACCGGGGAGCTGTTTTTT
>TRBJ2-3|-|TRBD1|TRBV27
CASSRRQGSTDTQYF
TGTGCCAGCAGTAGAAGACAGGGGAGCACAGATACGCAGTATTTT
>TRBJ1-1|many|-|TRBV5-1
CASSFWTQNTEAFF
TGCGCCAGCAGCTTTTGGACACAGAACACTGAAGCTTTCTTT
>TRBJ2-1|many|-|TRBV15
CATGGRSLYNEQFF
TGTGCCACCGGAGGGCGTTCCCTTTACAATGAGCAGTTCTTC
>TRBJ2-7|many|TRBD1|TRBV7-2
CASSLSLPGQLKNEQYF
TGTGCCAGCAGCTTATCGTTACCGGGACAGCTAAAAAACGAGCAGTACTTC
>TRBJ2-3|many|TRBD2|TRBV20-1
CSARVVSSGSSDTQYF
TGCAGTGCTAGAGTGGTGTCTAGCGGGAGTTCAGATACGCAGTATTTT
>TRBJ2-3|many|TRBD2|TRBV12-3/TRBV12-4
CASSSGGTSGTTDTQYF
TGTGCCAGCAGCTCCGGGGGGACTAGCGGGACCACAGATACGCAGTATTTT
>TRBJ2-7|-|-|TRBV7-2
CASSLGGGLLEQYF
TGTGCCAGCAGCTTAGGGGGAGGATTATTGGAGCAGTACTTC
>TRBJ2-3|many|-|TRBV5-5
CASSIMTLSTDTQYF
TGTGCCAGCAGCATCATGACCCTCAGCACAGATACGCAGTATTTT
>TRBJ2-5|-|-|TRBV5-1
CASSYLAGLQETQYF
TGCGCCAGCAGCTATTTGGCAGGTCTCCAAGAGACCCAGTACTTC
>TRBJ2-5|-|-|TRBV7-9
CASSFMAIRPQETQYF
TGTGCCAGCAGCTTTATGGCGATCCGGCCTCAAGAGACCCAGTACTTC
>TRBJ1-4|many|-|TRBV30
CAWRPNRVGEKLFF
TGTGCCTGGAGACCAAACAGGGTCGGCGAAAAACTGTTTTTT
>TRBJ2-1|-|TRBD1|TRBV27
CASSLRVTGGMNEQFF
TGTGCCAGCAGTTTAAGGGTGACAGGGGGTATGAATGAGCAGTTCTTC
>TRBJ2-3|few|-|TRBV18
CASSPRRSSTDTQYF
TGTGCCAGCTCACCGAGAAGGTCCAGCACAGATACGCAGTATTTT
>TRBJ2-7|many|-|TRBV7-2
CASSLEVAFEQYF
TGTGCCAGCAGCTTAGAGGTAGCTTTCGAGCAGTACTTC
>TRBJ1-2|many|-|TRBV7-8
CASSFYGSAGYTF
TGTGCCAGCAGCTTTTACGGCTCGGCCGGCTACACCTTC
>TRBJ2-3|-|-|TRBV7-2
CASSISGDTQYF
TGTGCCAGCAGCATAAGCGGAGATACGCAGTATTTT
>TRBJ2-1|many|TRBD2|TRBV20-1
CSASTMREGEQFF
TGCAGTGCTAGCACAATGAGGGAGGGAGAGCAGTTCTTC
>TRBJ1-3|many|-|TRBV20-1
CSANRGSSGNTIYF
TGCAGTGCTAATCGGGGAAGCTCTGGAAACACCATATATTTT
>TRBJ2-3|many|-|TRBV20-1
CSASAGTHTDTQYF
TGCAGTGCTTCAGCCGGGACCCACACAGATACGCAGTATTTT
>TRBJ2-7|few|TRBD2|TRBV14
CASSQGASGRYEQYF
TGTGCCAGCAGCCAAGGGGCTAGCGGGAGGTACGAGCAGTACTTC
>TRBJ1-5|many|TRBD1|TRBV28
CASSQMTGYQPQHF
TGTGCCAGCAGTCAAATGACAGGGTATCAGCCCCAGCATTTT
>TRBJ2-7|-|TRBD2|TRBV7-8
CASSTSGTYEQYF
TGTGCCAGCAGCACTAGCGGTACCTACGAGCAGTACTTC
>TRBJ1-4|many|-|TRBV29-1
CSVRGGQNEKLFF
TGCAGCGTGAGGGGGGGGCAGAATGAAAAACTGTTTTTT
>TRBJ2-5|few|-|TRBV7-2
CASSRDNQETQYF
TGTGCCAGCAGCCGGGACAATCAAGAGACCCAGTACTTC
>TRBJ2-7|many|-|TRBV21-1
CASTHKMTQYEQYF
TGTGCCAGCACGCATAAAATGACACAGTACGAGCAGTACTTC
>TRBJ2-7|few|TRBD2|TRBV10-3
CAIWTSGLREQYF
TGTGCCATCTGGACTAGCGGGCTGAGGGAGCAGTACTTC
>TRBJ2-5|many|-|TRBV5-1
CASSFRQSGVETQYF
TGCGCCAGCAGCTTCCGACAGAGTGGGGTAGAGACCCAGTACTTC
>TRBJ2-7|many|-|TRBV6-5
CASSYSKIGISEQYF
TGTGCCAGCAGTTACTCGAAAATTGGAATTTCGGAGCAGTACTTC
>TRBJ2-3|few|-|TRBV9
CASSSLGADTQYF
TGTGCCAGCAGCTCCTTAGGAGCAGATACGCAGTATTTT
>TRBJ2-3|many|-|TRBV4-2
CASSPGLGGTDTQYF
TGTGCCAGCAGCCCAGGGCTAGGGGGCACAGATACGCAGTATTTT
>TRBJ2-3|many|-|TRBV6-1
CASSERDVYLGLYF
TGTGCCAGCAGTGAACGGGACGTCTATTTGGGGCTATATTTT
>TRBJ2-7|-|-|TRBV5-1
CASKEGPSYEQYF
TGCGCCAGCAAGGAGGGACCGAGCTACGAGCAGTACTTC
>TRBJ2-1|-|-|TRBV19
CASSIGRVAVGDNEQFF
TGTGCCAGTAGTATAGGAAGGGTAGCGGTAGGCGACAATGAGCAGTTCTTC
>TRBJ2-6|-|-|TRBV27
CASRQQGSGANGLTF
TGTGCCAGCAGACAGCAGGGCTCTGGGGCCAACGGCCTGACTTTC
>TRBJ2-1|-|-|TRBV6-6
CASSLSGNNEQFF
TGTGCCAGCAGTTTATCCGGAAACAATGAGCAGTTCTTC
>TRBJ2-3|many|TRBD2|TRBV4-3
CASSQEGGVRSGTDTQYF
TGCGCCAGCAGCCAAGAGGGAGGGGTGAGGTCTGGCACAGATACGCAGTATTTT
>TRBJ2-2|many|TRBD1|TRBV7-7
CASSPTGKYGFSGELFF
TGTGCCAGCAGCCCGACAGGGAAATACGGATTCTCCGGGGAGCTGTTTTTT
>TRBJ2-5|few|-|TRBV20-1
CSASYLAGETQYF
TGCAGTGCTAGTTATCTAGCTGGAGAGACCCAGTACTTC
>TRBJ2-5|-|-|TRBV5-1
CASSLRTDQETQYF
TGCGCCAGCAGCTTAAGGACAGATCAAGAGACCCAGTACTTC
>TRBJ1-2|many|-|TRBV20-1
CSDSAVTNYGYTF
TGCAGTGACAGCGCTGTAACTAACTATGGCTACACCTTC
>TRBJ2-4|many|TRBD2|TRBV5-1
CASSLFSGSGAKNIQYF
TGCGCCAGCAGCTTGTTTAGCGGGAGCGGGGCCAAAAACATTCAGTACTTC
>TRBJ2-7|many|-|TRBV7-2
CASSSRGGAVSSYEQYF
TGTGCCAGCAGCTCCAGGGGGGGAGCTGTAAGCTCCTACGAGCAGTACTTC
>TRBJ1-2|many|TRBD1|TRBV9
CASSPGQGHYGYTF
TGTGCCAGCAGCCCAGGACAGGGGCACTATGGCTACACCTTC
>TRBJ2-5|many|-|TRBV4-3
CASSPEVVRETQYF
TGCGCCAGCAGCCCAGAGGTGGTTAGAGAGACCCAGTACTTC
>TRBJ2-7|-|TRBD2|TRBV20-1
CSGAGVTYEQYF
TGCAGTGGGGCGGGAGTAACCTACGAGCAGTACTTC
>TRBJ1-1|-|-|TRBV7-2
CASSSGTSKRTEAFF
TGTGCCAGCAGCTCCGGGACCTCAAAACGGACTGAAGCTTTCTTT
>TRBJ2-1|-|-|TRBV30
CAWSTDNGDEQFF
TGTGCCTGGAGTACTGACAACGGCGATGAGCAGTTCTTC
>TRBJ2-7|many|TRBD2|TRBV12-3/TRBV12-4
CASSAGTSYEQYF
TGTGCCAGCAGTGCTGGGACTAGCTACGAGCAGTACTTC
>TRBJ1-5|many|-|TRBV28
CASSLSGSQPQHF
TGTGCCAGCAGTTTGTCGGGGAGTCAGCCCCAGCATTTT
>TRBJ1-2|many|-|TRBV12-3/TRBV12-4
CASSLGLGRGNGYTF
TGTGCCAGCAGTTTGGGGTTGGGCAGGGGAAATGGCTACACCTTC
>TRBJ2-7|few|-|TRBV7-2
CASSPNRGEGEQYF
TGTGCCAGCAGCCCGAACCGTGGGGAAGGCGAGCAGTACTTC
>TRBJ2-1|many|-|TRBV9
CASSEGRTYEQFF
TGTGCCAGCAGCGAGGGAAGGACGTATGAGCAGTTCTTC